The clone carrying this T cell receptor beta chain appeared a few times. This specimen comes from a study of blood T cell repertoires in COVID-19. Donors in Cohort 3 who had recovered were those with two negative PCRs, healthcare professional clearance, or resolution of their symptoms. The J segment lost 10 bases and the V segment lost 7 bases, leaving 9 bases of the junction unmatched. The CDR3 contains 12 residues. Germline V gives CDR1 MNHEY, CDR2 SVGAGI. The repertoire was sequenced with immunoSEQ multiplex PCR; TCRdb's copy has only in-frame clones and lacks some. The sample consists of 160,000 or so clones, around 82% of them appearing once.

The V and J genes are TRBV6-5 and TRBJ1-1, with 7 bases that match TRBD1. This clonotype was sampled from a man in his forties who had recovered from COVID-19. The material sequenced was PBMCs or T cells enriched from blood (not recorded which). The CDR3 loop reads CASIQSTGTAFF. The DNA for the CDR3 is TGTGCCAGCATACAGTCGACAGGGACAGCTTTCTTT.